The source of this T cell receptor beta chain is a study of cytomegalovirus exposure and HLA in healthy donors. At the level of the study: HLA-typed donors contributed about 85 million unique TCRs, which were held in an early data release. Study-wide results and caveats: A missense variant in DCLRE1C was later tied to TCR beta V- and J-gene trimming. Immune exposure information available was restricted to CMV serostatus.

Primers included in the PCR were 60 Vbeta and 13 Jbeta primers. Method: immunoSEQ multiplex PCR; TCRdb's copy keeps in-frame clones and lacks some. The sample has 100,000 or so clones; 65% to 90% are singletons. CDR3 length: 17 residues. V gave up 4 bases and J gave up 4 bases; unmatched junction bases: 10. CDR1 and CDR2 from the germline V gene are KGHSH and LQKENI. On this clone: Its target is not known.

The chain combines TRBV18 with TRBJ2-3; 11 bases are a match to TRBD2. Source material: PBMCs. The source is a man aged 30 to 45 in good health and CMV-seropositive. CDR3 sequence: CASSRGTSGLGADTQYF. DNA of the CDR3: TGTGCCAGCTCACGGGGGACTAGCGGTCTGGGGGCAGATACGCAGTATTTT. The full variable domain, in which reference TRBV18 and TRBJ2-3 provide the parts outside the CDR3, is NAGVMQNPRHLVRRRGQEARLRCSPMKGHSHVYWYRQLPEEGLKFMVYLQKENIIDESGMPKERFSAEFPKEGPSILRIQQVVRGDSAAYFCASSRGTSGLGADTQYFGPGTRLTVL.